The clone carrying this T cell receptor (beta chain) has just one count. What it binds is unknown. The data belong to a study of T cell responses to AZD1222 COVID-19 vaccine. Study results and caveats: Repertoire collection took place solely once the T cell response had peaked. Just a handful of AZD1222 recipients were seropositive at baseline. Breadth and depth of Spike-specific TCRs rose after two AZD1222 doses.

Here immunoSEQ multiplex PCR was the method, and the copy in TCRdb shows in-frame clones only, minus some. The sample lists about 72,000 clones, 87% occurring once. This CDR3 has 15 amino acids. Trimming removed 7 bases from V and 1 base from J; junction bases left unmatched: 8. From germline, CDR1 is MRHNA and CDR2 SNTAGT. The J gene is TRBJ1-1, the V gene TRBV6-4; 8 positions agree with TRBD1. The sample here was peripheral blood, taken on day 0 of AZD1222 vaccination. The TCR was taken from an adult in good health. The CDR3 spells CASTRRTGKNTEAFF. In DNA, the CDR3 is TGTGCCAGCACCCGGAGGACAGGGAAGAACACTGAAGCTTTCTTT.